These T cell receptor beta chains were read from a single sample in a study of blood T cells in healthy people across ages. From the 5' RACE reads, TCRdb called clonotypes with MiXCR, one entry per CDR3 protein. The table lists over a million distinct CDR3 sequences, around 43% of them singletons. The sample comprised blood. The receptor set was obtained from a woman in her sixties in good health. The CDR3 runs from the conserved cysteine through the conserved F or W. Fields, in order: CDR3 protein, CDR3 DNA, V gene, J gene, D gene, clone size. D genes are given only for firm matches. For some rows the clone size is stated as once, few or many, or as a class when expanded; others skip it.

cdr3_aa: CASSQGQGSRASYEQYF; cdr3_nt: TGTGCCAGCAGCCAGGGACAGGGGAGCAGGGCTTCCTACGAGCAGTACTTC; v_call: TRBV7-9; j_call: TRBJ2-7; d_call: TRBD1; clone_size: NA
cdr3_aa: CASSPGLVGGHLKTQYF; cdr3_nt: TGTGCCAGCAGCCCGGGACTAGTGGGAGGGCACTTGAAGACCCAGTACTTC; v_call: TRBV12-3/TRBV12-4; j_call: TRBJ2-5; d_call: TRBD2; clone_size: NA
cdr3_aa: CSVIQGDDSYNSPLHF; cdr3_nt: TGCAGCGTGATTCAGGGGGACGACTCCTATAATTCACCCCTCCACTTT; v_call: TRBV29-1; j_call: TRBJ1-6; d_call: TRBD1; clone_size: few
cdr3_aa: CASSPTSGWNPETQYF; cdr3_nt: TGTGCCAGCAGTCCAACTAGCGGGTGGAACCCAGAGACCCAGTACTTC; v_call: TRBV27; j_call: TRBJ2-5; d_call: TRBD2; clone_size: few
cdr3_aa: CASRQTGGAGNIQYF; cdr3_nt: TGTGCCAGCAGACAGACAGGGGGCGCCGGAAACATTCAGTACTTC; v_call: TRBV11-2; j_call: TRBJ2-4; d_call: TRBD1; clone_size: few
cdr3_aa: CSARNKETQYF; cdr3_nt: TGCAGTGCTAGAAATAAAGAGACCCAGTACTTC; v_call: TRBV20-1; j_call: TRBJ2-5; d_call: NA; clone_size: NA
cdr3_aa: CAISELRGASGWSEQFF; cdr3_nt: TGTGCCATCAGTGAGTTACGAGGGGCTAGCGGCTGGAGTGAGCAGTTCTTC; v_call: TRBV10-3; j_call: TRBJ2-1; d_call: TRBD2; clone_size: NA
cdr3_aa: CSASDRVGSYEQYF; cdr3_nt: TGCAGCGCCTCGGACAGGGTCGGATCCTACGAGCAGTACTTC; v_call: TRBV29-1; j_call: TRBJ2-7; d_call: TRBD1; clone_size: NA
cdr3_aa: CASSEYPGRQTSSYEQYF; cdr3_nt: TGTGCCAGCAGTGAATACCCTGGGCGACAGACGAGCTCCTACGAGCAGTACTTC; v_call: TRBV6-1; j_call: TRBJ2-7; d_call: NA; clone_size: NA
cdr3_aa: CASSFYGPPQHF; cdr3_nt: TGTGCCAGCAGCTTTTATGGTCCGCCCCAGCATTTT; v_call: TRBV7-2; j_call: TRBJ1-5; d_call: NA; clone_size: few
cdr3_aa: CSARDRDRGSTDTQYF; cdr3_nt: TGCAGTGCTAGAGATCGGGACAGGGGGAGCACAGATACGCAGTATTTT; v_call: TRBV20-1; j_call: TRBJ2-3; d_call: TRBD1; clone_size: many
cdr3_aa: CAISGGTEAFF; cdr3_nt: TGTGCCATCTCAGGGGGCACTGAAGCTTTCTTT; v_call: TRBV10-3; j_call: TRBJ1-1; d_call: TRBD1; clone_size: few
cdr3_aa: CASSSWTGGTDTQYF; cdr3_nt: TGTGCCAGCAGTTCCTGGACAGGGGGCACAGATACGCAGTATTTT; v_call: TRBV28; j_call: TRBJ2-3; d_call: TRBD1; clone_size: NA
cdr3_aa: CASVSFSGHREQYF; cdr3_nt: TGTGCCAGCGTCTCATTCTCCGGCCATCGTGAGCAGTACTTC; v_call: TRBV28; j_call: TRBJ2-7; d_call: NA; clone_size: NA
cdr3_aa: CASSLKGSRRTDTQYF; cdr3_nt: TGTGCCAGCAGTTTAAAGGGGTCCCGTCGCACAGATACGCAGTATTTT; v_call: TRBV12-3/TRBV12-4; j_call: TRBJ2-3; d_call: NA; clone_size: many
cdr3_aa: CATRGLANEQFF; cdr3_nt: TGTGCCACCAGGGGACTAGCAAATGAGCAGTTCTTC; v_call: TRBV15; j_call: TRBJ2-1; d_call: TRBD2; clone_size: NA
cdr3_aa: CAISASSYEQYF; cdr3_nt: TGTGCCATCAGTGCGAGTAGCTACGAGCAGTACTTC; v_call: TRBV10-3; j_call: TRBJ2-7; d_call: NA; clone_size: many
cdr3_aa: CASSLAHRPSGHEQYF; cdr3_nt: TGTGCCAGCAGTTTGGCCCACCGCCCGTCGGGCCACGAGCAGTACTTC; v_call: TRBV12-3/TRBV12-4; j_call: TRBJ2-7; d_call: NA; clone_size: NA
cdr3_aa: CASSFSGGSEETQYF; cdr3_nt: TGCGCCAGCAGCTTTTCGGGAGGAAGCGAAGAGACCCAGTACTTC; v_call: TRBV5-1; j_call: TRBJ2-5; d_call: TRBD2; clone_size: NA
cdr3_aa: CASSLEGSAPDEQYF; cdr3_nt: TGCGCCAGCAGCTTGGAAGGCAGTGCCCCTGACGAGCAGTACTTC; v_call: TRBV5-1; j_call: TRBJ2-7; d_call: NA; clone_size: few
cdr3_aa: CASSRPGLAEIGTDTQYF; cdr3_nt: TGTGCCAGCAGCCGGCCCGGACTAGCGGAGATAGGCACAGATACGCAGTATTTT; v_call: TRBV3-1; j_call: TRBJ2-3; d_call: TRBD2; clone_size: NA
cdr3_aa: CTLAPRGVKDEQYF; cdr3_nt: TGCACACTCGCACCGCGGGGAGTGAAGGATGAGCAGTACTTC; v_call: TRBV20-1; j_call: TRBJ2-5; d_call: NA; clone_size: once
cdr3_aa: CASSAGSYTEAFF; cdr3_nt: TGTGCCAGCAGTGCCGGGTCCTACACTGAAGCTTTCTTT; v_call: TRBV6-2/TRBV6-3; j_call: TRBJ1-1; d_call: NA; clone_size: few
cdr3_aa: CASNTGGGGNEQYF; cdr3_nt: TGTGCCAGCAACACCGGCGGGGGGGGGAATGAGCAGTACTTC; v_call: TRBV7-9; j_call: TRBJ2-7; d_call: TRBD2; clone_size: NA
cdr3_aa: CASSPYPRGSSYNEQFF; cdr3_nt: TGTGCCAGCAGTCCTTATCCCCGGGGGAGCTCCTACAATGAGCAGTTCTTC; v_call: TRBV2; j_call: TRBJ2-1; d_call: NA; clone_size: few
cdr3_aa: CASSLTIAGGRNEQFF; cdr3_nt: TGCGCCAGCAGTTTGACAATTGCAGGGGGGAGGAATGAGCAGTTCTTC; v_call: TRBV5-1; j_call: TRBJ2-1; d_call: NA; clone_size: NA
cdr3_aa: CASSPTGLAKNIQYF; cdr3_nt: TGTGCCAGCAGTCCTACAGGGTTAGCCAAAAACATTCAGTACTTC; v_call: TRBV28; j_call: TRBJ2-4; d_call: NA; clone_size: NA
cdr3_aa: CSAPMGGLAGEQYF; cdr3_nt: TGCAGTGCCCCCATGGGTGGGCTAGCGGGTGAGCAGTACTTC; v_call: TRBV20-1; j_call: TRBJ2-7; d_call: TRBD2; clone_size: NA
cdr3_aa: CASSQDSTGGTYSYNEQYF; cdr3_nt: TGTGCCAGCAGCCAAGATTCAACGGGAGGAACGTACTCCTACAATGAGCAGTACTTC; v_call: TRBV3-1; j_call: TRBJ2-7; d_call: TRBD2; clone_size: NA
cdr3_aa: CAISESLGRLPSIADTQYF; cdr3_nt: TGTGCCATCAGTGAGTCGTTGGGGAGACTACCCAGTATCGCAGATACGCAGTATTTT; v_call: TRBV10-3; j_call: TRBJ2-3; d_call: NA; clone_size: NA
cdr3_aa: CASSNPGQSYNEQYF; cdr3_nt: TGCGCCAGCAGCAATCCGGGACAGTCCTACAATGAGCAGTACTTC; v_call: TRBV5-1; j_call: TRBJ2-7; d_call: TRBD1; clone_size: NA
cdr3_aa: CACSRDRVSYEQYF; cdr3_nt: TGTGCCTGCAGCCGGGACAGGGTCTCCTACGAGCAGTACTTC; v_call: TRBV7-2; j_call: TRBJ2-7; d_call: TRBD1; clone_size: NA
cdr3_aa: CSARDSELAGVEQYF; cdr3_nt: TGCAGTGCTAGAGATTCGGAACTAGCGGGCGTAGAGCAGTACTTC; v_call: TRBV20-1; j_call: TRBJ2-7; d_call: TRBD2; clone_size: NA
cdr3_aa: CASSSTDAHNEQFF; cdr3_nt: TGTGCCAGCAGCTCCACTGATGCGCACAATGAGCAGTTCTTC; v_call: TRBV7-9; j_call: TRBJ2-1; d_call: NA; clone_size: NA
cdr3_aa: CASSYDISGANVLTF; cdr3_nt: TGTGCCAGCAGTTATGACATCTCTGGGGCCAACGTCCTGACTTTC; v_call: TRBV2; j_call: TRBJ2-6; d_call: NA; clone_size: NA
cdr3_aa: CAWRQYSNQPQHF; cdr3_nt: TGTGCCTGGAGGCAATACAGCAATCAGCCCCAGCATTTT; v_call: TRBV30; j_call: TRBJ1-5; d_call: NA; clone_size: NA
cdr3_aa: CASNWTSGRTLWNEQFF; cdr3_nt: TGTGCCAGCAACTGGACTAGCGGGAGGACCCTGTGGAATGAGCAGTTCTTC; v_call: TRBV11-2; j_call: TRBJ2-1; d_call: TRBD2; clone_size: once
cdr3_aa: CSASPGSIDTQYF; cdr3_nt: TGCAGTGCTAGTCCCGGGAGTATAGATACGCAGTATTTT; v_call: TRBV20-1; j_call: TRBJ2-3; d_call: NA; clone_size: NA
cdr3_aa: CASNGARGNTGELFF; cdr3_nt: TGTGCCAGCAACGGGGCCAGGGGGAACACCGGGGAGCTGTTTTTT; v_call: TRBV2; j_call: TRBJ2-2; d_call: NA; clone_size: once
cdr3_aa: CASSLGWGTEAFF; cdr3_nt: TGTGCCAGCAGCTTAGGGTGGGGGACTGAAGCTTTCTTT; v_call: TRBV7-9; j_call: TRBJ1-1; d_call: NA; clone_size: few
cdr3_aa: CAWSVGPGGETQYF; cdr3_nt: TGTGCCTGGAGTGTGGGGCCAGGGGGAGAGACCCAGTACTTC; v_call: TRBV30; j_call: TRBJ2-5; d_call: TRBD1; clone_size: NA
cdr3_aa: CASSVLGPTGYTF; cdr3_nt: TGTGCCAGCAGTGTATTGGGCCCCACTGGCTACACCTTC; v_call: TRBV12-3/TRBV12-4; j_call: TRBJ1-2; d_call: NA; clone_size: once
cdr3_aa: CATSRPESNEQFF; cdr3_nt: TGTGCCACCAGCAGACCGGAGAGTAATGAGCAGTTCTTC; v_call: TRBV15; j_call: TRBJ2-1; d_call: NA; clone_size: NA
cdr3_aa: CASSLPTLETQYF; cdr3_nt: TGTGCCAGCAGCCTACCCACTCTCGAGACCCAGTACTTC; v_call: TRBV11-2; j_call: TRBJ2-5; d_call: NA; clone_size: NA
cdr3_aa: CASSGPVKVKRFF; cdr3_nt: TGTGCCAGCAGTGGGCCGGTTAAGGTAAAGCGTTTCTTT; v_call: TRBV25-1; j_call: TRBJ1-1; d_call: NA; clone_size: few